This T cell receptor beta chain was obtained from a study of radiotherapy plus CTLA-4 blockade in lung cancer. Background on the study: Objective response rate was about 19%; disease control rate, approximately 30%. Study-wide results and caveats: In blood, tumor-derived TCR clones expanded after radiotherapy plus ipilimumab. The best prediction of response reportedly came from early blood T cell clone dynamics, with interferon-beta.

The V gene lost 0 bases and the J gene lost 8 bases, with 13 bases spanning the gap. The CDR3 runs to 14 residues. Germline lookup yields CDR1 MNHEY and CDR2 SVGAGI. Focal radiation with ipilimumab CTLA-4 blockade was given to patients with chemo-refractory metastatic non-small-cell lung cancer. The protocol was immunoSEQ multiplex PCR, while the TCRdb copy is restricted to in-frame clones and leaves out a portion. The sample contains some 64,000 clones, approximately 77% of which appear only once. On this clone itself: Its antigen remains unidentified.

Here the sequenced sample was peripheral blood, taken from a patient treated with radiotherapy plus ipilimumab. This rearrangement joins TRBV6-5 to TRBJ1-1; no definite D call. The clonotype comes from a human donor with non-small cell lung cancer who had a complete response to radiotherapy plus ipilimumab. The CDR3 spells CASSYSSLPFEAFF. The CDR3 region has the DNA TGTGCCAGCAGTTACTCGAGCCTCCCTTTCGAAGCTTTCTTT.